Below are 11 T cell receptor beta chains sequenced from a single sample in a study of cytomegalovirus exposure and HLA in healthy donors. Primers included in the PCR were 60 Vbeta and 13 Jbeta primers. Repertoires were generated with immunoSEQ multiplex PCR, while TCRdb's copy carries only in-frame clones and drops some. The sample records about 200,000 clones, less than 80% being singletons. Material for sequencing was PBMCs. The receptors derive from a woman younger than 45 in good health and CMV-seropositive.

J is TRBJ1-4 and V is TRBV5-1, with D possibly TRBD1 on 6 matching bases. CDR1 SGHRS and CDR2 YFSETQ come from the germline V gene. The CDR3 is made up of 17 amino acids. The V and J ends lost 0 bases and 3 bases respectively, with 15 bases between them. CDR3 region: CASSLGSLQGSNEKLFF. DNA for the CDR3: TGCGCCAGCAGCTTGGGTAGTTTACAGGGTTCTAATGAAAAACTGTTTTTT. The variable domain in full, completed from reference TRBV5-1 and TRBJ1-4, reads KAGVTQTPRYLIKTRGQQVTLSCSPISGHRSVSWYQQTPGQGLQFLFEYFSETQRNKGNFPGRFSGRQFSNSRSEMNVSTLELGDSALYLCASSLGSLQGSNEKLFFGSGTQLSVL.

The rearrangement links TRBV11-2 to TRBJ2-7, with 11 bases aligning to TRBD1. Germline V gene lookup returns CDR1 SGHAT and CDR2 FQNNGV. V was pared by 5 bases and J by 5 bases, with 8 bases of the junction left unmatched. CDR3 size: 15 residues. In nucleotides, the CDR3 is TGTGCCAGCAGCCCAGGACAGGGGGCACACGACGAGCAGTACTTC. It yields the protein CASSPGQGAHDEQYF.

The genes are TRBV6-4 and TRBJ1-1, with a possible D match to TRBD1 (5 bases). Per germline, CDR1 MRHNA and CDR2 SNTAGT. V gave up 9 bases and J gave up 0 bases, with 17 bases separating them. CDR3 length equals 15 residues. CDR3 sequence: CARGTGGLVNTEAFF. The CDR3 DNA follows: TGTGCCAGAGGGACGGGGGGACTCGTGAACACTGAAGCTTTCTTT.

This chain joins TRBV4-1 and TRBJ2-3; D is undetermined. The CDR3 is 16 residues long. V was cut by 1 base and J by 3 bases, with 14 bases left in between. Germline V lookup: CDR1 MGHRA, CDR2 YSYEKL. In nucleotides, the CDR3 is TGCGCCAGCAGCCAAGTTTCGTTCCCGCAGACAGATACGCAGTATTTT. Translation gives CASSQVSFPQTDTQYF.

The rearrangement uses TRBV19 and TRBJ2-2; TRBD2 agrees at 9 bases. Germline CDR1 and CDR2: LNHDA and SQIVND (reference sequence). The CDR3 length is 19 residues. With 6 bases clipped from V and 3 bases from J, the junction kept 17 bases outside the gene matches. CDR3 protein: CASRNRASGEKADTGELFF. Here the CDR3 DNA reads TGTGCCAGTAGAAATAGGGCTAGCGGGGAAAAGGCGGACACCGGGGAGCTGTTTTTT.

The CDR3 nucleotides read TGTGCCAGCAGTTTGAGCTCTGGGGCCAACGTCCTGACTTTC. Translation: CASSLSSGANVLTF. V usage is TRBV28 and J usage is TRBJ2-6; the D is unclear. V was pared by 3 bases and J by 0 bases, with 3 bases between. The CDR3 is 14 residues long. The germline V gene encodes CDR1 MDHEN and CDR2 SYDVKM.

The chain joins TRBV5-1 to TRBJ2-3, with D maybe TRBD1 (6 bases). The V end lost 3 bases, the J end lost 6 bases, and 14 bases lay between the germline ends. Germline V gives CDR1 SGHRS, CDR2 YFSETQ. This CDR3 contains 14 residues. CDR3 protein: CASSSRGQGDTQYF. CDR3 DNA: TGCGCCAGCAGCTCCCGGGGACAAGGGGATACGCAGTATTTT. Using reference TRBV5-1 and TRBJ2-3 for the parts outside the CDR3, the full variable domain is KAGVTQTPRYLIKTRGQQVTLSCSPISGHRSVSWYQQTPGQGLQFLFEYFSETQRNKGNFPGRFSGRQFSNSRSEMNVSTLELGDSALYLCASSSRGQGDTQYFGPGTRLTVL.

The CDR3 DNA sequence: TGTGCCAGCTCAAACCGGGGGACTAGCGGGAGATACGAGCAGTACTTC. Translation: CASSNRGTSGRYEQYF. J is TRBJ2-7 and V is TRBV18; 14 positions match TRBD2. The CDR3 runs 16 residues. V dropped 5 bases and J dropped 4; count of bases not matched to a gene: 7. Germline CDR1 reads KGHSH; CDR2 reads LQKENI. The complete variable domain, with remaining parts taken from reference TRBV18 and TRBJ2-7, reads NAGVMQNPRHLVRRRGQEARLRCSPMKGHSHVYWYRQLPEEGLKFMVYLQKENIIDESGMPKERFSAEFPKEGPSILRIQQVVRGDSAAYFCASSNRGTSGRYEQYFGPGTRLTVT.

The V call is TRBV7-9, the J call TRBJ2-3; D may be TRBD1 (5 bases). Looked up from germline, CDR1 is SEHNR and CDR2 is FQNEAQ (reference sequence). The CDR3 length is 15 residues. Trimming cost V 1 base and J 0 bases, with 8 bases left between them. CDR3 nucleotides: TGTGCCAGCAGCTTAGGGACAACTAGCACAGATACGCAGTATTTT. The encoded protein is CASSLGTTSTDTQYF.

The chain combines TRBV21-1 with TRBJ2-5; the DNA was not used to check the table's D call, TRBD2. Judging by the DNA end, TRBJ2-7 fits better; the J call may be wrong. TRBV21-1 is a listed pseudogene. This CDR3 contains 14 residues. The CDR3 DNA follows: TGTGCCAGCAGCAAAGTCCGAGGGATCTACGAGCAGTACTTC. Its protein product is CASSKVRGIYEQYF.

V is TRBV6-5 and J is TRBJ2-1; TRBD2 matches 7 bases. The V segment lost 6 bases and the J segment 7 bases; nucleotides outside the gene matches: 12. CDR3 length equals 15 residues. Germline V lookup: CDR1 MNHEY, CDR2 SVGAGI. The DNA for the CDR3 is TGTGCCAGCAGCTCCGCGCGGCTAGCGGCGAATGAGCAGTTCTTC. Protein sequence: CASSSARLAANEQFF.